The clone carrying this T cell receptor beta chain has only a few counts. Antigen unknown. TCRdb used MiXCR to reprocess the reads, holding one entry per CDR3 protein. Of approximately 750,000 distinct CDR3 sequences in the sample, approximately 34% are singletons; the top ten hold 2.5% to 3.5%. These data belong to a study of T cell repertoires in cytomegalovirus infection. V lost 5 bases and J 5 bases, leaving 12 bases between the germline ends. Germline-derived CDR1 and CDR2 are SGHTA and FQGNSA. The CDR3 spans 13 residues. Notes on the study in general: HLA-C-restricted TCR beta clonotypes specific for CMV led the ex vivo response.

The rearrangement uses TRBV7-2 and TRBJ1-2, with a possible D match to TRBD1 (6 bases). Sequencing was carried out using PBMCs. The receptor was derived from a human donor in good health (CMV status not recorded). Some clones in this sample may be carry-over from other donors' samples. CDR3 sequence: CASSPQGRYGYTF. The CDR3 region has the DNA TGTGCCAGCAGCCCACAGGGAAGATATGGCTACACCTTC.